These 21 T cell receptor beta chains were sequenced from one sample in a study of OX40 agonist ivuxolimab in advanced cancers. Libraries were prepared by immunoSEQ multiplex PCR; TCRdb keeps only in-frame clonotypes and omits some of them. Among 50,000 to 65,000 clones, roughly nine tenths were seen once, and the ten largest hold roughly 0.75%. Sequenced material: CD4+ or CD8+ T cells sorted from blood, taken in a trial of the OX40 agonist ivuxolimab. These receptors came from an adult with an advanced solid tumor such as melanoma, head and neck, liver or kidney cancer.

The chain is built from TRBV6-5 and TRBJ1-2; a possible D gene is TRBD1 (6 bases). The CDR3 covers 13 residues. V was cut by 6 bases and J by 4 bases, with 12 bases left in between. Germline-derived CDR1 and CDR2 are MNHEY and SVGAGI. The CDR3 here is CASRHTGLYGYTF. The CDR3 nucleotides are TGTGCCAGCAGACATACAGGGCTCTATGGCTACACCTTC.

The V gene is TRBV18, the J gene TRBJ2-3; 12 bases are a match to TRBD2. This CDR3 region has 15 residues. J was trimmed by 3 bases and V by 3 bases; bases with no gene match: 1. Germline V gives CDR1 KGHSH, CDR2 LQKENI. In DNA form, the CDR3 reads TGTGCCAGCTCACCGCTAGCGGGGGGGACAGATACGCAGTATTTT. This sequence encodes CASSPLAGGTDTQYF.

V is TRBV25-1 and J is TRBJ1-2; TRBD1 matches 11 bases. This CDR3 is built from 14 residues. The germline gives CDR1 MGHDK, CDR2 SYGVNS. Trimming at V came to 6 bases and at J to 4 bases, leaving 4 bases not matched to a gene. CDR3 protein: CASRGQGDLYGYTF. The CDR3 DNA is TGTGCCAGCAGGGGACAGGGGGATCTCTATGGCTACACCTTC.

This chain joins TRBV12-2 and TRBJ2-1; the table's D call TRBD2 went unverified against the DNA. TRBV12-2 is marked as a pseudogene. This CDR3 region has 17 residues. This chain's CDR3 is CASRSAAVGSSYNEQFF. The CDR3 bases are TGTGCAAGTCGCTCCGCGGCTGTTGGGAGCTCCTACAATGAGCAGTTCTTC.

The J gene is TRBJ2-1, the V gene TRBV10-3; a possible D gene is TRBD2 (6 bases). This CDR3 is 16 amino acids long. V lost 4 bases and J 7 bases, leaving 20 bases between the germline ends. Per germline, CDR1 ENHRY and CDR2 SYGVKD. CDR3 loop: CAISGAIDVGGNEQFF. Written as DNA, the CDR3 is TGTGCCATCAGTGGGGCCATCGACGTGGGGGGAAATGAGCAGTTCTTC.

This clone was seen just once. V is TRBV4-1 and J is TRBJ2-7, with TRBD1 as a possible D gene (6 bases). V lost 5 bases, J lost 2 bases, and 10 bases lay in between. Germline V gives CDR1 MGHRA, CDR2 YSYEKL. The CDR3 spans 13 residues. This CDR3 is CASSWTETYEQYF. As DNA, the CDR3 is TGCGCCAGCAGCTGGACAGAGACCTACGAGCAGTACTTC.

Only one count was recorded for this clone. This rearrangement joins TRBV6-6 to TRBJ1-2; unclear D gene. Germline V lookup: CDR1 MNHNY, CDR2 SVGAGI (reference sequence). This CDR3 comprises 15 residues. Trimming cost V 2 bases and J 4 bases, with 14 bases left between them. CDR3 protein: CASSYGERFLYGYTF. The CDR3 DNA sequence: TGTGCCAGCAGTTACGGGGAACGATTTCTCTATGGCTACACCTTC.

This clone was seen only once. Compared with germline, one end of the junction differs, possibly owing to a read error. This chain uses TRBV7-7 with TRBJ2-5; D not certain. Germline V gives CDR1 SSHAT, CDR2 FNYEAQ (reference sequence). CDR3 length: 13 amino acids. CDR3 in amino acids: CASSLMGWETQYF. DNA for the CDR3: TGTGCTAGCAGCCTCATGGGATGGGAGACCCAGTACTTC. Full variable domain (outside the CDR3, taken from reference TRBV7-7 and TRBJ2-5): GAGVSQSPRYKVTKRGQDVTLRCDPISSHATLYWYQQALGQGPEFLTYFNYEAQPDKSGLPSDRFSAERPEGSISTLTIQRTEQRDSAMYRCASSLMGWETQYFGPGTRLLVL.

The V call is TRBV2, the J call TRBJ1-5, with D unclear. CDR3 length: 15 amino acids. CDR1 and CDR2 (germline): SNHLY, FYNNEI. V shed 3 bases and J shed 5 bases, with 14 bases lying between them. CDR3 nucleotide sequence: TGTGCCAGCAGTGACGGACGGTCTTTTTATCAGCCCCAGCATTTT. It yields the protein CASSDGRSFYQPQHF. Using reference TRBV2 and TRBJ1-5 for the parts outside the CDR3, the full variable domain is EPEVTQTPSHQVTQMGQEVILRCVPISNHLYFYWYRQILGQKVEFLVSFYNNEISEKSEIFDDQFSVERPDGSNFTLKIRSTKLEDSAMYFCASSDGRSFYQPQHFGDGTRLSIL.

The genes are TRBV6-6 and TRBJ1-2, with no clear D. The CDR3 consists of 16 residues. The V end was cut by 0 bases, the J end by 0 bases, with 11 bases between. Germline CDR1 and CDR2: MNHNY and SVGAGI (reference sequence). CDR3 loop: CASSYSTDRSNYGYTF. In nucleotides, the CDR3 is TGTGCCAGCAGTTACTCGACGGACCGTTCTAACTATGGCTACACCTTC.

This clone came up once. The V and J genes are TRBV27 and TRBJ1-2; the D gene is possibly TRBD1 (6 bases). This CDR3 has 17 amino acids. Germline-derived CDR1 and CDR2 are MNHEY and SMNVEV (reference sequence). Trimming took off 3 bases at V and 5 bases at J, with 22 bases between the two ends. The CDR3 DNA reads TGTGCCAGCAGTTTTGGTCCAGGGGCATCGGCCGGGTATGGCTACACCTTC. Translation: CASSFGPGASAGYGYTF.

The rearrangement uses TRBV4-1 and TRBJ1-2; D is unresolved. CDR3 length equals 13 residues. Trimming took off 2 bases at V and 8 bases at J, with 12 bases between the two ends. CDR1 is MGHRA, CDR2 YSYEKL, per germline. CDR3 in amino acids: CASSQIGLGGYTF. CDR3 in DNA: TGCGCCAGCAGCCAAATTGGCCTGGGGGGCTACACCTTC.

The chain combines TRBV5-1 with TRBJ2-5; D might be TRBD1 (6 bases). In germline, CDR1 is SGHRS, CDR2 YFSETQ. Trimming took 2 bases from V and 2 from J, leaving 10 bases between them. The CDR3 spans 14 residues. CDR3 in DNA: TGCGCCAGCAGCTTTCATGGACAGCAAGAGACCCAGTACTTC. Protein: CASSFHGQQETQYF.

V is TRBV18 and J is TRBJ1-2, with D maybe TRBD1 (5 bases). This CDR3 spans 13 amino acids. Deletions cut 6 bases from V and 0 bases from J, with 8 bases between. Germline V CDR1 and CDR2: KGHSH, LQKENI. As DNA, the CDR3 is TGTGCCAGCTCGGGGGAAGCTAACTATGGCTACACCTTC. It encodes CASSGEANYGYTF.

The chain is built from TRBV5-1 and TRBJ2-3; D unclear. This CDR3 is 15 amino acids long. The V gene's germline CDR1 is SGHRS and CDR2 YFSETQ. The ends were cut back, 0 bases at V and 2 bases at J, with 10 bases in the middle. The DNA for the CDR3 is TGCGCCAGCAGCTTGGCCTGGTTTTCCACAGATACGCAGTATTTT. This translates into CASSLAWFSTDTQYF.

J is TRBJ1-6 and V is TRBV6-1; D is ambiguous. CDR1 and CDR2 (germline): MNHNS, SASEGT. The V gene lost 6 bases and the J gene lost 15 bases, with 24 bases spanning the gap. The CDR3 covers 15 residues. In DNA, the CDR3 is TGTGCCAGCAGCTCAAGTGGCTCTAGTGGCTCGGACCTCCACTTT. This codes for CASSSSGSSGSDLHF.

V usage is TRBV6-1 and J usage is TRBJ1-5; D unresolved. The germline V gene has CDR1 MNHNS and CDR2 SASEGT. The CDR3 is made up of 13 amino acids. V was clipped by 0 bases and J by 5 bases, with 5 bases between them. This chain's CDR3 is CASSEATHQPQHF. DNA of the CDR3: TGTGCCAGCAGTGAAGCAACGCATCAGCCCCAGCATTTT.

The chain carries TRBV5-4 and TRBJ2-7; 7 bases fit TRBD2. CDR1 is SGHNT, CDR2 YYREEE, per germline (reference sequence). The J segment lost 0 bases and the V segment lost 5 bases, leaving 11 bases of the junction unmatched. This CDR3 contains 16 residues. Here the CDR3 DNA reads TGTGCCAGCAGTTTAGCGGGTGTGGGGTTCTCCTACGAGCAGTACTTC. Residues: CASSLAGVGFSYEQYF.

This chain uses TRBV6-6 with TRBJ2-5, with a weak D call TRBD1 (6 bases). The V gene's germline CDR1 is MNHNY and CDR2 SVGAGI (reference sequence). The CDR3 is 16 residues long. The V end lost 5 bases, the J end lost 4 bases, and 20 bases lay between the germline ends. This CDR3 is CASSPGQLPVVETQYF. The CDR3 DNA follows: TGTGCCAGCAGTCCGGGACAACTCCCGGTAGTAGAGACCCAGTACTTC.

The rearrangement uses TRBV30 and TRBJ2-2, with 7 positions matching TRBD2. J gave up 4 bases and V 0 bases, and 2 bases lay outside the gene matches. The CDR3 is made up of 14 amino acids. In germline, CDR1 is GTSNPN, CDR2 SVGIG (reference sequence). CDR3 protein: CAWSVPGGTGELFF. CDR3 in DNA: TGTGCCTGGAGTGTACCGGGGGGCACCGGGGAGCTGTTTTTT.

Here the CDR3 DNA reads TGCGCCAGCAGCCACGGGGGGACTAGACCCGGCTCCTACGAGCAGTACTTC. Residues: CASSHGGTRPGSYEQYF. This chain links TRBV4-1 with TRBJ2-7; 8 nucleotides agree with TRBD2. The CDR3 sequence is 17 residues long. V lost 3 bases to trimming and J lost 0 bases; unmatched junction nucleotides: 10. Germline lookup yields CDR1 MGHRA and CDR2 YSYEKL.